These 23 T cell receptor beta chains came from one sample sequenced in a study of T cells after yellow fever vaccination. Each CDR3 protein is one row after TCRdb ran MiXCR on the 5' RACE reads. This table holds around 250,000 distinct CDR3 sequences, roughly 7.2% found once. Sequences were derived from CD4+ T cells sorted from PBMCs, sampled 15 days after the yellow fever booster vaccination. The receptors were sampled from a man aged 25-45 years who received the YFV17D yellow fever vaccine.

This clonotype was observed at least ten times. The V gene is TRBV29-1, the J gene TRBJ2-1; D not resolved. V lost 4 bases to trimming and J lost 12 bases, with 25 bases between them. Looked up from germline, CDR1 is SQVTM and CDR2 is ANQGSEA. This CDR3 region has 15 residues. The CDR3 region has the DNA TGCAGCGTTGCCCCCCGCTTGGCCTTGGAAGAAGGGCAGTTCTTC. Translation: CSVAPRLALEEGQFF.

The genes are TRBV7-2 and TRBJ2-3, with 9 bases lining up with TRBD2. The germline gives CDR1 SGHTA, CDR2 FQGNSA. This CDR3 contains 16 residues. Trimming cost V 1 base and J 4 bases; bases outside gene matches: 6. CDR3 sequence (DNA): TGTGCCAGCAGCTTAGGTGCGGGAGGGCCTTCAGATACGCAGTATTTT. Translating gives CASSLGAGGPSDTQYF.

The rearrangement uses TRBV7-2 and TRBJ2-7; 9 bases match TRBD2. CDR1 is SGHTA, CDR2 FQGNSA, per germline. Trimming at V came to 3 bases and at J to 5 bases, leaving 2 bases not matched to a gene. The CDR3 runs to 13 residues. The CDR3 bases are TGTGCCAGCAGCTTTAGCGGGAGTAACGAGCAGTACTTC. Translating gives CASSFSGSNEQYF.

J is TRBJ1-1 and V is TRBV12-3 or TRBV12-4; D uncertain. CDR3 size: 16 residues. Between the trimmed V and J ends, which lost 1 base and 3 bases, there was a span of 15 bases. CDR3 residues: CASSLGLFGGDTEAFF. In nucleotides, the CDR3 is TGTGCCAGCAGTTTAGGTCTTTTCGGTGGCGACACTGAAGCTTTCTTT.

This clonotype was found a few times. This sequence joins TRBV29-1 and TRBJ2-5, with 7 bases that match TRBD1. CDR1 SQVTM and CDR2 ANQGSEA come from the germline V gene. The CDR3 spans 14 residues. V shed 3 bases and J 2 bases; nucleotides not matched to a gene: 6. The CDR3: CSVETGTAQETQYF. The CDR3 DNA reads as TGCAGCGTTGAGACAGGGACAGCTCAAGAGACCCAGTACTTC.

This clonotype was seen repeatedly, ten times or more. This chain links TRBV10-2 with TRBJ2-5, with D perhaps matching TRBD1 or TRBD2 (5 bases each). V was shortened by 2 bases and J by 7 bases, with 5 bases between the two germline ends. The CDR3 totals 11 residues. The germline CDR1 and CDR2 sequences are WSHSY and SAAADI. The CDR3 DNA sequence: TGCGCCAGCAGTGAGGGGGGGACCCAGTACTTC. It specifies CASSEGGTQYF.

The chain links TRBV2 to TRBJ2-3; the D is unclear. The CDR3 has 13 residues. Germline loops: CDR1 SNHLY, CDR2 FYNNEI. The V end lost 4 bases, the J end lost 4 bases, and 9 bases lay between the germline ends. The CDR3 protein is CASSGTVSDTQYF. CDR3 sequence (DNA): TGTGCCAGCAGTGGGACCGTGTCAGATACGCAGTATTTT.

J is TRBJ2-3 and V is TRBV4-2, with a possible D match to TRBD2 (7 bases). CDR3 size: 16 residues. Germline V CDR1 and CDR2: LGHNA, YNFKEQ. Between the trimmed V and J ends, which lost 4 bases and 5 bases, there was a span of 19 bases. The chain's CDR3 is CASSPGGQGFGDTQYF. CDR3 sequence (DNA): TGTGCCAGCAGCCCGGGGGGCCAGGGGTTCGGAGATACGCAGTATTTT.

V gene TRBV4-3 combines with J gene TRBJ2-1, with TRBD1 matching 9 bases. This CDR3 is 15 amino acids long. Germline CDR1 and CDR2: LGHNA and YSLEER. With 4 bases clipped from V and 7 bases from J, the junction kept 8 bases outside the gene matches. The CDR3 spells CASSLLPGTGNEQFF. CDR3 nucleotide sequence: TGCGCCAGCAGCCTCCTCCCGGGGACAGGGAATGAGCAGTTCTTC.

The table lists this clonotype with many counts. V is TRBV5-1 and J is TRBJ2-7, with D possibly being TRBD1 (5 bases). Trimming took 7 bases from V and 2 from J, leaving 19 bases between them. CDR1 and CDR2 from the germline V gene are SGHRS and YFSETQ. CDR3 size: 15 residues. The CDR3, as DNA: TGCGCCAGCCGGACAACATCCCTGAGGACCTACGAGCAGTACTTC. The encoded protein is CASRTTSLRTYEQYF.

CDR3 protein: CASSLTGGRDTEAFF. The CDR3 nucleotides read TGCGCCAGCAGCTTAACCGGGGGAAGGGACACTGAAGCTTTCTTT. The genes are TRBV5-1 and TRBJ1-1, with D perhaps TRBD1 (5 bases). With 2 bases removed from V and 3 bases from J, the gap between germline ends came to 14 bases. Germline V gene data show CDR1 as SGHRS and CDR2 as YFSETQ. This CDR3 has 15 residues. Complete variable domain (other parts from reference TRBV5-1 and TRBJ1-1): KAGVTQTPRYLIKTRGQQVTLSCSPISGHRSVSWYQQTPGQGLQFLFEYFSETQRNKGNFPGRFSGRQFSNSRSEMNVSTLELGDSALYLCASSLTGGRDTEAFFGQGTRLTVV.

This clonotype appeared a few times. This chain links TRBV20-1 with TRBJ2-3, with D possibly matching TRBD1 (6 bases). The CDR3 spans 15 residues. The germline V and J ends were trimmed by 3 bases and 4 bases, with 17 bases remaining between them. Germline V gene lookup returns CDR1 DFQATT and CDR2 SNEGSKA (reference sequence). The CDR3 DNA is TGCAGTGCTAGCGCGACTAACCCAGGGGCAGATACGCAGTATTTT. Its translation: CSASATNPGADTQYF.

This clonotype was seen ten or more times. The chain recombines TRBV5-6 with TRBJ2-1, with 11 bases matching TRBD2. CDR1 is SGHDT and CDR2 is YYEEEE in the germline V gene. The J segment lost 5 bases and the V segment lost 4 bases, leaving 5 bases of the junction unmatched. The CDR3 covers 15 residues. CDR3 sequence reads: CASSQGLAVNNEQFF. CDR3 nucleotide sequence: TGTGCCAGCAGCCAGGGACTAGCGGTGAACAATGAGCAGTTCTTC.

This clonotype has ten or more counts. The chain uses TRBV15 and TRBJ2-1, with 8 bases identical to TRBD2. Unmatched junction bases numbered 5, after V lost 5 bases and J lost 5 bases. Germline V gives CDR1 LNHNV, CDR2 YYDKDF (reference sequence). The CDR3 length is 14 residues. The CDR3 nucleotides read TGTGCCACCAGCTCCGGGACTAGAAACAATGAGCAGTTCTTC. This sequence encodes CATSSGTRNNEQFF.

This clonotype was seen a handful of times. The chain couples TRBV10-3 to TRBJ2-2; tentative D call: TRBD2 (5 bases). The CDR3 covers 16 residues. Per the germline V gene, CDR1 is ENHRY and CDR2 is SYGVKD. The V gene lost 0 bases and the J gene lost 1 base, with 9 bases spanning the gap. CDR3 residues: CAISESGAGNTGELFF. The CDR3 DNA is TGTGCCATCAGTGAGTCGGGCGCGGGGAACACCGGGGAGCTGTTTTTT.

This clonotype was counted at least ten times. The V call is TRBV6-5, the J call TRBJ2-1, with 9 bases aligning to TRBD2. The CDR3 runs 16 residues. Unmatched junction bases numbered 4, after V lost 2 bases and J lost 2 bases. CDR1 and CDR2 (germline): MNHEY, SVGAGI. The CDR3 loop reads CASSYLAGTPYNEQFF. The CDR3 DNA is TGTGCCAGCAGTTACCTAGCGGGAACCCCCTACAATGAGCAGTTCTTC.

V gene TRBV5-1 combines with J gene TRBJ2-1; D is uncertain. Trimming pared 0 bases from V and 11 bases from J, leaving 12 bases between. CDR1 is SGHRS and CDR2 is YFSETQ in the germline V gene. The CDR3 is 13 residues long. The CDR3 sequence: CASSLGATEKQFF. For the CDR3, the DNA is TGCGCCAGCAGCTTGGGGGCGACTGAGAAGCAGTTCTTC.

This clonotype was picked up a small number of times. The chain recombines TRBV6-1 with TRBJ1-1, with D possibly being TRBD1 (6 bases). The CDR3 is made up of 14 amino acids. Looked up from germline, CDR1 is MNHNS and CDR2 is SASEGT. The V and J ends lost 2 bases and 9 bases respectively, with 16 bases between them. The CDR3 loop is CASSETGSRDQAFF. The DNA for the CDR3 is TGTGCCAGCAGTGAAACAGGGTCTAGGGACCAAGCTTTCTTT.

The table lists this clonotype with a few counts. The chain is built from TRBV5-1 and TRBJ2-7; 8 nucleotides agree with TRBD2. With 0 bases clipped from V and 2 bases from J, the junction kept 7 bases outside the gene matches. The CDR3 totals 16 residues. Germline V gene data show CDR1 as SGHRS and CDR2 as YFSETQ. CDR3 coding DNA: TGCGCCAGCAGCTTGGCTCCAAGCGGGGGTGCCTACGAGCAGTACTTC. Amino acids: CASSLAPSGGAYEQYF.

This clonotype was observed a few times. The chain joins TRBV20-1 to TRBJ2-3; D is undetermined. Trimming removed 8 bases from V and 2 bases from J, with 14 bases in between. The CDR3 is 13 amino acids. Germline assignment: CDR1 DFQATT and CDR2 SNEGSKA (reference sequence). Written as DNA, the CDR3 is TGCAGTACTACCACACACAACACAGATACGCAGTATTTT. This sequence encodes CSTTTHNTDTQYF.

This sequence joins TRBV11-2 and TRBJ2-1; D is perhaps TRBD1 (6 bases). Germline lookup yields CDR1 SGHAT and CDR2 FQNNGV. V dropped 4 bases and J dropped 0 bases, with 16 bases sitting between them. CDR3 length equals 17 residues. CDR3 coding DNA: TGTGCCAGCAGCTCATACAGGGTTGGGTCCTCCTACAATGAGCAGTTCTTC. It codes for CASSSYRVGSSYNEQFF.

This clonotype appeared many times. The chain uses TRBV5-1 and TRBJ2-7; D is tentatively TRBD1 or TRBD2 (6 bases each). V was shortened by 0 bases and J by 5 bases, with 15 bases between the two germline ends. The CDR3 totals 15 residues. Per germline, CDR1 SGHRS and CDR2 YFSETQ. CDR3 DNA sequence: TGCGCCAGCAGCTTGGCCACGGGGGCAGTCAACGAGCAGTACTTC. Translating it yields CASSLATGAVNEQYF.

The CDR3 reads CSARDQRGQGASYEQYF. The DNA for the CDR3 is TGCAGTGCTAGAGATCAGAGGGGACAGGGGGCGTCCTACGAGCAGTACTTC. This sequence joins TRBV20-1 and TRBJ2-7, with TRBD1 matching 12 bases. V gave up 0 bases and J gave up 1 base; unmatched junction bases: 7. This CDR3 is 17 amino acids long. Per the germline V gene, CDR1 is DFQATT and CDR2 is SNEGSKA (reference sequence).